A single sample is the source of the 2 T cell receptor beta chains below, sequenced in a study of blood T cell repertoires in COVID-19. Profiled with immunoSEQ multiplex PCR; TCRdb holds only in-frame clones, not every one. The top ten clones hold 4.3% of a sample with about 85,000 clones, 85% to 90% of them seen once. The sequencing input was peripheral blood. The receptors were sampled from a woman aged 80 or older with active or convalescent COVID-19.

The genes are TRBV4-3 and TRBJ2-5; 15 nucleotides match TRBD2. The CDR3 spans 15 residues. Trimming at V came to 0 bases and at J to 7 bases, leaving 0 bases not matched to a gene. CDR1 LGHNA and CDR2 YSLEER come from the germline V gene. The CDR3 region is CASSQEGLAGGTQYF. CDR3 bases: TGCGCCAGCAGCCAAGAGGGACTAGCGGGAGGGACCCAGTACTTC.

Written as DNA, the CDR3 is TGTGCCAGCAGCAGAGCTCGGGACAGTATCTCCTACAATGAGCAGTTCTTC. Encoded protein: CASSRARDSISYNEQFF. The chain combines TRBV7-6 with TRBJ2-1, with 7 nucleotides matching TRBD1. The length of the CDR3 is 17 residues. CDR1 and CDR2 from the germline V gene are SGHVS and FNYEAQ. Trimming at V came to 5 bases and at J to 0 bases, leaving 10 bases not matched to a gene.